This record covers a single T cell receptor (beta chain). No antigen is known for it. This sample's TCRbeta library carried unique molecular identifier barcodes. One entry per CDR3 protein results from TCRdb running MiXCR on the PCR reads. This sample yields about 980,000 distinct CDR3 sequences, of which roughly 29% are seen a single time; more than 25% belongs to the top ten. This sample is part of a study of T-cell reconstitution after alpha-beta-depleted transplantation in children. Findings of the study overall: Alpha-beta T cells present about two months after transplant were reported to originate from several hundred expanded graft clones. Among T cells one year after transplant, newly produced cells accounted for most counts and diversity. High day-60 TCRbeta diversity in some patients came from surviving recipient T cells and thymic progenitors.

This receptor was taken from a boy younger than two who had a stem cell transplant for SCID, so the T cells may come from the graft donor. Sequenced material: PBMCs, mostly from graft donor cells, taken 360 days after TCRalphabeta/CD19-depleted stem cell transplant.

In nucleotides, the CDR3 is TGCAGTGCTCCCCGGGGGGGTGGGTCCTACAATGAGCAGTTCTTC. Translating it yields CSAPRGGGSYNEQFF. The chain joins TRBV20-1 to TRBJ2-1; TRBD2 matches 8 bases. Germline loops: CDR1 DFQATT, CDR2 SNEGSKA (reference sequence). V trimming: 5 bases; J trimming: 1 base; junction bases outside the gene matches: 7. This CDR3 is built from 15 residues.